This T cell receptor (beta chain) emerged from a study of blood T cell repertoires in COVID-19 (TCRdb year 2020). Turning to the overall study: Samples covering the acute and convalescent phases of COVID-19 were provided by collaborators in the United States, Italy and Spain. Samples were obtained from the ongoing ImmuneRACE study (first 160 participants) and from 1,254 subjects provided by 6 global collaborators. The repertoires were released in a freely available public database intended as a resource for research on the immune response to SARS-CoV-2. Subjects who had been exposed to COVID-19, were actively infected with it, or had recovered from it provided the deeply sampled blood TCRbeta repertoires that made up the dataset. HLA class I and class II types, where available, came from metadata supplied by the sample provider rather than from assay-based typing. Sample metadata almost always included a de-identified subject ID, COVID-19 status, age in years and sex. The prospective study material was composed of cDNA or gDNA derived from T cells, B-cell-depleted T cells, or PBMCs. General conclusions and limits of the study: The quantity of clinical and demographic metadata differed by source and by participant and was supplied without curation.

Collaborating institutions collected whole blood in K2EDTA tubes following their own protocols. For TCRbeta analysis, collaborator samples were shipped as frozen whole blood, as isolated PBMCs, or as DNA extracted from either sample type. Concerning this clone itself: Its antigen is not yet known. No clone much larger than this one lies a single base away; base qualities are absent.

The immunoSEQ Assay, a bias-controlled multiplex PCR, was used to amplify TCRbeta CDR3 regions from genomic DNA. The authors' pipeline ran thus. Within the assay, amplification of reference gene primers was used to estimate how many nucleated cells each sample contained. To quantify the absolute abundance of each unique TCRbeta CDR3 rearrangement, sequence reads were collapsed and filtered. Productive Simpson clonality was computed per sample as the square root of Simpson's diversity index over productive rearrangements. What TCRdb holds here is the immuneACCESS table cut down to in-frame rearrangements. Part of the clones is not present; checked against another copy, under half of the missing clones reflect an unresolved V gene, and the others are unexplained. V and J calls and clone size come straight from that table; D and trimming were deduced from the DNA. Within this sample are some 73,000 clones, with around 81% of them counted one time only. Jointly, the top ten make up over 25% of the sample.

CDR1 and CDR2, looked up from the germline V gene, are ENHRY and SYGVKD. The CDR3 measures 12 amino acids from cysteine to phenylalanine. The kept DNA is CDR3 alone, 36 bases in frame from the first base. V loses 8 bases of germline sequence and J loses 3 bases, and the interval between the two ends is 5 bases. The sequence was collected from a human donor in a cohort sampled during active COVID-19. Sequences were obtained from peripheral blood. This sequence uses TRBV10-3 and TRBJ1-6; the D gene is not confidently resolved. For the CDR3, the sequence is CAIRDYNSPLHF. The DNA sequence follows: TGTGCCATCCGGGACTATAATTCACCCCTCCACTTT.